The clone carrying this T cell receptor (beta chain) has only a few counts. This sample was taken from a study of human T cells and chemical hapten exposure. For the study at large: TCR yield per sample varied, mainly due to pooled library volumes.

CDR1 is KGHSH, CDR2 LQKENI, per germline. Trimming removed 3 bases from V and 7 bases from J, with 9 bases in between. This CDR3 region has 12 residues. Separate cDNA molecules received unique molecular identifiers, which the library attached to them. TCRdb recomputed calls from the RACE reads with MiXCR, one row per CDR3 protein. The sample holds about 31,000 distinct CDR3 sequences; about 7.2% are singletons and the top ten take around a tenth. As to time point: healthy volunteer bleed at 2 weeks. Total RNA was isolated from unfractionated whole blood. The sequencing sample was made of whole blood. V usage is TRBV18 and J usage is TRBJ1-1; tentatively, D is TRBD1 (5 bases). The source of this sequence is a human donor in good health. Some clones in this sample may be carry-over from other donors' samples. The CDR3 is CASSPRGDEAFF. In nucleotides, the CDR3 is TGTGCCAGCTCACCGCGAGGGGATGAAGCTTTCTTT.